These 19 T cell receptor beta chains were all obtained from the same sample, sequenced in a study of cytomegalovirus exposure and HLA in healthy donors. The protocol was immunoSEQ multiplex PCR, while the TCRdb copy is restricted to in-frame clones and leaves out a portion. Of 80,000 to 100,000 clones listed, just over 90% are singletons. The sequencing sample was made of PBMCs. All receptors come from a man aged 30 to 39 in good health and CMV-seronegative.

This clone was detected a few times. V and J are TRBV6-1 and TRBJ2-7, with a weak D call TRBD1 (5 bases). The V gene lost 2 bases and the J gene lost 2 bases, with 13 bases spanning the gap. The germline gives CDR1 MNHNS, CDR2 SASEGT. The CDR3 sequence is 15 residues long. The CDR3 DNA follows: TGTGCCAGCAGTGAAACAGGCCGGAACCCCTACGAGCAGTACTTC. Its protein is CASSETGRNPYEQYF.

The chain recombines TRBV4-2 with TRBJ1-3; no definite D call. V lost 0 bases, J lost 0 bases, and 6 bases lay in between. Germline assignment: CDR1 LGHNA and CDR2 YNFKEQ. This CDR3 comprises 15 residues. The CDR3 region is CASSQEEGSGNTIYF. The CDR3, as DNA: TGTGCCAGCAGCCAAGAGGAGGGCTCTGGAAACACCATATATTTT.

J is TRBJ1-6 and V is TRBV2; possible D gene TRBD1, 6 bases. The CDR3 runs 13 residues. V was trimmed by 9 bases and J by 6 bases, leaving 12 bases between them. CDR1 is SNHLY and CDR2 is FYNNEI in the germline V gene. DNA for the CDR3: TGTGCCAGTTGGGGGGGCCCTAATTCACCCCTCCACTTT. Protein: CASWGGPNSPLHF.

This clone was picked up one time. V gene TRBV5-1 combines with J gene TRBJ2-3, with D uncertain. Trimming removed 3 bases at V and 0 bases at J, with 2 bases between. The germline CDR1 and CDR2 sequences are SGHRS and YFSETQ. The CDR3 is 12 amino acids. The CDR3, as DNA: TGCGCCAGCAGCTCAAGCACAGATACGCAGTATTTT. Amino acid sequence: CASSSSTDTQYF.

This rearrangement joins TRBV11-2 to TRBJ2-1, with 11 positions matching TRBD2. V was clipped by 6 bases and J by 5 bases; unmatched bases: 12. The CDR3 is 17 amino acids. Germline CDR1 is SGHAT and CDR2 is FQNNGV. The CDR3 DNA reads TGTGCCAGCAGGCTCCAAACGGGACTAGCGGTTAACAATGAGCAGTTCTTC. Translating gives CASRLQTGLAVNNEQFF.

The V gene is TRBV27, the J gene TRBJ2-2, with TRBD2 as a possible D gene (5 bases). Germline assignment: CDR1 MNHEY and CDR2 SMNVEV (reference sequence). This CDR3 has 14 amino acids. The V gene lost 5 bases and the J gene lost 0 bases, with 7 bases spanning the gap. In nucleotides, the CDR3 is TGTGCCAGCAGTCCCGGGGCGAACACCGGGGAGCTGTTTTTT. Its protein product is CASSPGANTGELFF.

The chain uses TRBV28 and TRBJ2-3; 11 bases map to TRBD2. The CDR3 has 15 amino acids. The germline CDR1 and CDR2 sequences are MDHEN and SYDVKM. Unmatched junction bases numbered 10, after V lost 6 bases and J lost 8 bases. The CDR3 here is CASRRVGLAVVTQYF. As DNA, the CDR3 is TGTGCCAGCAGGCGGGTGGGACTAGCGGTTGTTACGCAGTATTTT.

The J gene is TRBJ1-4, the V gene TRBV5-5; tentative D call: TRBD1 (6 bases). The CDR3 runs to 14 residues. Trimming left V 4 bases short and J 12 bases short, with 19 bases between. Germline V lookup: CDR1 SGHKS, CDR2 YYEKEE (reference sequence). CDR3 coding DNA: TGTGCCAGCAGCATTTCGACAGGCTCTTTACAACTGTTTTTT. Translating it yields CASSISTGSLQLFF.

This rearrangement joins TRBV13 to TRBJ1-1; maybe TRBD1 (6 bases). CDR3 size: 13 residues. V gave up 8 bases and J gave up 4 bases, with 14 bases separating them. CDR1 is PRHDT and CDR2 is FYEKMQ in the germline V gene (reference sequence). CDR3 bases: TGTGCCAGCGGTCGGGGCAGGGGCACTGAAGCTTTCTTT. It encodes CASGRGRGTEAFF.

The rearrangement joins TRBV4-1 to TRBJ1-5, with TRBD1 as a possible D gene (6 bases). In germline, CDR1 is MGHRA, CDR2 YSYEKL. The length of the CDR3 is 17 residues. V was clipped by 0 bases and J by 9 bases, with 21 bases between them. CDR3 sequence (DNA): TGCGCCAGCAGCCAAGAGGGGATTACAGGGCAGGTAGGGCCCCAGCATTTT. Amino acid sequence: CASSQEGITGQVGPQHF.

A few counts support this clone. V usage is TRBV2 and J usage is TRBJ2-7, with 8 bases that match TRBD1. With 4 bases clipped from V and 5 bases from J, the junction kept 7 bases outside the gene matches. The CDR3 runs 14 residues. Germline CDR1 SNHLY, CDR2 FYNNEI. DNA for the CDR3: TGTGCCAGCAGTGTGTGGACAGGGAGCAACGAGCAGTACTTC. Translation gives CASSVWTGSNEQYF.

This clone was counted once. The DNA of the CDR3 is TGTGCCACGGGTTCTAGCACAGATACGCAGTATTTT. It yields the protein CATGSSTDTQYF. This chain connects TRBV7-9 to TRBJ2-3, with unresolved D. The CDR3 is 12 residues long. CDR1 and CDR2 (germline): SEHNR, FQNEAQ (reference sequence). V was pared by 10 bases and J by 0 bases, with 8 bases between.

The rearrangement links TRBV7-2 to TRBJ2-5; 16 positions match TRBD2. V dropped 4 bases and J dropped 5; count of bases not matched to a gene: 7. The germline V gene has CDR1 SGHTA and CDR2 FQGNSA. The CDR3 has 17 residues. The CDR3 protein is CASSSGTSGRAVETQYF. Written as DNA, the CDR3 is TGTGCCAGCAGCTCAGGGACTAGCGGGAGGGCCGTCGAGACCCAGTACTTC.

This clone appeared a few times. The chain links TRBV4-1 to TRBJ1-4, with a tentative D call TRBD1 (6 bases). Trimming took 0 bases from V and 8 from J, leaving 13 bases between them. The CDR3 is 15 residues long. Germline V gene sequence: CDR1 MGHRA, CDR2 YSYEKL. The CDR3 coding sequence is TGCGCCAGCAGCCAAGATCGGGGGGCCGGCGAAAAACTGTTTTTT. It codes for CASSQDRGAGEKLFF.

The rearrangement uses TRBV27 and TRBJ1-5; 8 nucleotides align to TRBD1. The CDR3 extends over 14 amino acids. Trimming cost V 7 bases and J 8 bases; bases outside gene matches: 10. Germline lookup yields CDR1 MNHEY and CDR2 SMNVEV (reference sequence). This chain's CDR3 is CASKRIQGAEPQHF. The CDR3 DNA sequence: TGTGCCAGCAAGAGAATTCAGGGGGCCGAGCCCCAGCATTTT.

J is TRBJ1-5 and V is TRBV14; possibly TRBD1 for D (6 bases). Germline V CDR1 and CDR2: SGHDN, FVKESK. The ends were cut back, 2 bases at V and 4 bases at J, with 36 bases in the middle. The CDR3 consists of 23 residues. CDR3 sequence reads: CASSQPQFNRAWRMEGGNQPQHF. CDR3 DNA: TGTGCCAGCAGCCAACCTCAATTCAACAGGGCTTGGCGTATGGAAGGGGGAAATCAGCCCCAGCATTTT.

The V call is TRBV11-2, the J call TRBJ2-6; D remains ambiguous. V was clipped by 4 bases and J by 2 bases, with 21 bases between them. The length of the CDR3 is 19 residues. Germline V gives CDR1 SGHAT, CDR2 FQNNGV. The CDR3 DNA reads TGTGCCAGCAGCTGGAGCCCTCCCCAACTAACGGCTGGGGCCAACGTCCTGACTTTC. Translated, it gives CASSWSPPQLTAGANVLTF. Complete variable domain (other parts from reference TRBV11-2 and TRBJ2-6): EAGVAQSPRYKIIEKRQSVAFWCNPISGHATLYWYQQILGQGPKLLIQFQNNGVVDDSQLPKDRFSAERLKGVDSTLKIQPAKLEDSAVYLCASSWSPPQLTAGANVLTFGAGSRLTVL.

This sequence joins TRBV11-2 and TRBJ2-7; TRBD1 aligns across 7 bases. The CDR3 loop spans 15 amino acids. Looked up from germline, CDR1 is SGHAT and CDR2 is FQNNGV. V dropped 5 bases and J dropped 2; count of bases not matched to a gene: 9. The CDR3 region has the DNA TGTGCCAGCAGCCTTGAGACAGGGAGCGCCTACGAGCAGTACTTC. Protein sequence: CASSLETGSAYEQYF.

The chain is built from TRBV19 and TRBJ2-7; TRBD1 agrees at 11 bases. Germline V gene sequence: CDR1 LNHDA, CDR2 SQIVND (reference sequence). The CDR3 is made up of 15 amino acids. The V and J ends lost 5 bases and 2 bases, in that order; junction bases with no gene match: 5. The CDR3 nucleotides are TGTGCCAGTAGTTCCGCGGGACAGGGGGCCTACGAGCAGTACTTC. Amino acids: CASSSAGQGAYEQYF.